Shown below are 9 T cell receptor beta chains from a single sample sequenced in a study of radiotherapy plus CTLA-4 blockade in lung cancer. The assay was immunoSEQ multiplex PCR, and TCRdb's table has in-frame clones only and misses some. The repertoire holds 85,000 to 130,000 clones, with 85% as singletons. This material consisted of peripheral blood, taken from a patient treated with radiotherapy plus ipilimumab. Source of these receptors: a human donor with non-small cell lung cancer that progressed on radiotherapy plus ipilimumab. Some clones in this sample may be carry-over from other donors' samples.

The chain couples TRBV28 to TRBJ2-7, with D possibly matching TRBD1 (5 bases). The V gene lost 2 bases and the J gene lost 3 bases, with 11 bases spanning the gap. Per germline, CDR1 MDHEN and CDR2 SYDVKM. The CDR3 has 14 residues. Written as DNA, the CDR3 is TGTGCCAGCAGTTTACAGGGAACACACTACGAGCAGTACTTC. Protein product: CASSLQGTHYEQYF.

This chain joins TRBV6-5 and TRBJ2-5; perhaps D is TRBD1 or TRBD2 (6 bases each). CDR3 length equals 15 residues. V was shortened by 4 bases and J by 4 bases, with 16 bases between the two germline ends. CDR1 is MNHEY, CDR2 SVGAGI, per germline. CDR3 loop: CASSSVVGGRETQYF. In DNA, the CDR3 is TGTGCCAGCAGTTCTGTTGTGGGGGGCCGAGAGACCCAGTACTTC.

This clone came up once. CDR3 sequence (DNA): TGCAGTGCTAGGAGCACAGATACGCAGTATTTT. Amino acids: CSARSTDTQYF. The chain employs TRBV20-1 and TRBJ2-3; D is ambiguous. CDR1 and CDR2 (germline): DFQATT, SNEGSKA (reference sequence). Trimming stripped 3 bases from V and 0 bases from J, with 1 base between. CDR3 size: 11 residues.

This rearrangement joins TRBV5-1 to TRBJ1-3, with D possibly matching TRBD1 (5 bases). CDR3 length: 16 amino acids. Deletions cut 0 bases from V and 3 bases from J, with 13 bases between. CDR1 is SGHRS and CDR2 is YFSETQ in the germline V gene. The CDR3 loop is CASSLEYQGGGNTIYF. As DNA, the CDR3 is TGCGCCAGCAGCTTGGAGTACCAGGGAGGTGGAAACACCATATATTTT.

The chain uses TRBV11-2 and TRBJ1-3; D gene ambiguous. Trimming left V 4 bases short and J 2 bases short, with 6 bases between. This CDR3 comprises 13 residues. CDR1 and CDR2 (germline): SGHAT, FQNNGV. Written as DNA, the CDR3 is TGTGCCAGCAGCTCGGGGACTGGAAACACCATATATTTT. Translation gives CASSSGTGNTIYF.

The genes are TRBV18 and TRBJ1-2, with unresolved D. The germline CDR1 and CDR2 sequences are KGHSH and LQKENI. The ends were cut back, 0 bases at V and 4 bases at J, with 18 bases in the middle. CDR3 length equals 17 residues. CDR3 DNA: TGTGCCAGCTCACCACCAGGCCAGGAAAGAGGAGTCTATGGCTACACCTTC. It yields the protein CASSPPGQERGVYGYTF.

The chain carries TRBV15 and TRBJ1-5, with D uncertain. The CDR3 totals 15 residues. Germline CDR1 LNHNV, CDR2 YYDKDF (reference sequence). V was trimmed by 2 bases and J by 3 bases, leaving 11 bases between them. This CDR3 is CATSRLGYLNQPQHF. In DNA form, the CDR3 reads TGTGCCACCAGCAGACTCGGTTACCTCAATCAGCCCCAGCATTTT.

The chain links TRBV4-3 to TRBJ2-7; D is unresolved. Trimming stripped 4 bases from V and 2 bases from J, with 15 bases between. Germline CDR1 and CDR2: LGHNA and YSLEER. This CDR3 has 15 residues. In DNA, the CDR3 is TGCGCCAGCAGCCGCGGTGGCGGTGGAACCTACGAGCAGTACTTC. Amino acid sequence: CASSRGGGGTYEQYF.

DNA of the CDR3: TGTGCCAGCAGTTACTCGTTCAGGGAAGAGACCCAGTACTTC. It is translated as CASSYSFREETQYF. The chain joins TRBV6-5 to TRBJ2-5; D is possibly TRBD1 (5 bases). This CDR3 contains 14 residues. In germline, CDR1 is MNHEY, CDR2 SVGAGI. Trimming stripped 0 bases from V and 3 bases from J, with 8 bases between.